One and the same sample provided the 13 T cell receptor beta chains below, sequenced in a study of blood T cells in healthy people across ages. Sample-barcoded 5' priming and a J-beta primer mix drove a second PCR of about 6 to 11 cycles. A single record per CDR3 protein comes from TCRdb applying MiXCR to the 5' RACE reads. The table lists around 1,700,000 distinct CDR3 sequences, 28% of them singletons. The specimen was blood. Every receptor here comes from a woman under 40 in good health.

With respect to this clonotype: A read error may account for a junction end that differs from germline. The chain is built from TRBV10-1 and TRBJ2-7, with TRBD1 matching 11 bases. Germline V gives CDR1 WNHNN, CDR2 SYGVQD (reference sequence). There are 18 residues in the CDR3. In DNA, the CDR3 is TGCGCCAGCAGTGACAAGGACAGGGGGCGTCAAAAATCCTACGAGCGGTACTTC. Its protein is CASSDKDRGRQKSYERYF.

In its sample, this clonotype was seen a few times. The CDR3 loop is CSLLGERSHGYTF. As DNA, the CDR3 is TGCAGTCTCCTCGGAGAACGGTCACATGGCTACACCTTC. The chain is built from TRBV20-1 and TRBJ1-2; D gene uncertain. V was cut by 8 bases and J by 6 bases, with 19 bases left in between. Germline CDR1 is DFQATT and CDR2 is SNEGSKA (reference sequence). The CDR3 runs 13 residues.

Comments on this clonotype: A much larger clone lies one base from this, so it may be a read error. The chain carries TRBV6-5 and TRBJ1-6; 8 bases line up with TRBD1. Germline loops: CDR1 MNHEY, CDR2 SVGAGI. The CDR3 is made up of 18 amino acids. The CDR3 loop reads CTSSYRRQGSSYNSPLHF. DNA of the CDR3: TGTACCAGCAGTTACCGCCGACAGGGGAGCTCCTATAATTCACCCCTCCACTTT.

This rearrangement joins TRBV28 to TRBJ2-7; D might be TRBD1 (5 bases). V was pared by 6 bases and J by 3 bases, with 18 bases between. This CDR3 contains 15 residues. CDR1 and CDR2 from the germline V gene are MDHEN and SYDVKM. The CDR3 DNA reads as TGTGCCAGCAGCCCCATCAGGGCTATTGACTACGAGCAGTACTTC. Translating gives CASSPIRAIDYEQYF.

Comments on this clonotype: This may be a read error: a much more frequent sequence differs by one nucleotide. This rearrangement joins TRBV6-1 to TRBJ2-5; D is unclear. The germline V gene encodes CDR1 MNHNS and CDR2 SASEGT. There are 12 residues in the CDR3. For the CDR3, the DNA is TGTGCCGGCAGTGAAGCGTTGGAGACCCAGTACTTC. Translation gives CAGSEALETQYF.

Notes on this clonotype: Just one base apart from a much larger clone, this may be a read error. This chain connects TRBV29-1 to TRBJ1-2, with no clear D. The V gene's germline CDR1 is SQVTM and CDR2 ANQGSEA. The CDR3 has 11 residues. Trimming took 2 bases from V and 4 from J, leaving 5 bases between them. This CDR3 reads CSVEQLYGYTF. DNA for the CDR3: TGCAGCGTTGAACAGCTCTATGGCTACACCTTC.

This clonotype was seen only a few times. The CDR3 nucleotides read TGTGCCAGCAGTATAACAGGGGTCAACAATGAGCAGTTCTTC. It yields the protein CASSITGVNNEQFF. The chain is built from TRBV6-1 and TRBJ2-1, with TRBD1 identical over 7 bases. This CDR3 region has 14 residues. The V segment lost 5 bases and the J segment 5 bases; nucleotides outside the gene matches: 6. Germline-derived CDR1 and CDR2 are MNHNS and SASEGT.

The V call is TRBV6-2 or TRBV6-3, the J call TRBJ1-2; D uncertain. This CDR3 region has 13 residues. From germline, CDR1 is MNHEY and CDR2 SVGEGT. Between the trimmed V and J ends, which lost 4 bases and 4 bases, there was a span of 10 bases. Here the CDR3 reads CASSSTVIYGYTF. In nucleotides, the CDR3 is TGTGCCAGCAGTTCGACGGTAATCTATGGCTACACCTTC.

This clonotype was detected many times. The gene calls are TRBV7-2 and TRBJ2-1; D gene unclear. Germline V lookup: CDR1 SGHTA, CDR2 FQGNSA. There are 16 residues in the CDR3. Trimming left V 0 bases short and J 6 bases short, with 15 bases between. The CDR3 region is CASSLAGYRAVNEQFF. DNA for the CDR3: TGTGCCAGCAGCTTAGCGGGCTACCGGGCGGTCAATGAGCAGTTCTTC.

In its sample, this clonotype was seen a few times. V usage is TRBV29-1 and J usage is TRBJ2-7; D tentatively reads TRBD1 or TRBD2 (5 bases each). Germline CDR1 reads SQVTM; CDR2 reads ANQGSEA. The CDR3 is 11 residues long. The V gene lost 4 bases and the J gene lost 9 bases, with 13 bases spanning the gap. CDR3 nucleotides: TGCAGCGTTGTGAGCGGTGGGGGGCAGTACTTC. This gives the protein CSVVSGGGQYF.

The chain carries TRBV7-2 and TRBJ2-4; D perhaps matches TRBD2 (7 bases). This CDR3 is built from 14 residues. CDR1 is SGHTA, CDR2 FQGNSA, per germline. Trimming removed 5 bases at V and 5 bases at J, with 13 bases between. The CDR3 loop is CASSGGGQENIQYF. For the CDR3, the DNA is TGTGCCAGCAGCGGGGGGGGGCAGGAAAACATTCAGTACTTC.

This clonotype was counted a few times. V is TRBV7-8 and J is TRBJ2-5, with D perhaps matching TRBD1 or TRBD2 (6 bases each). The CDR3 has 14 residues. CDR1 is SGHVS and CDR2 is FQNEAQ in the germline V gene. V gave up 5 bases and J gave up 5 bases, with 15 bases separating them. The CDR3 DNA follows: TGTGCCAGCAGCCCCCGGGGGCCGGTGGAGACCCAGTACTTC. This codes for CASSPRGPVETQYF.

A few counts support this clonotype. V gene TRBV6-5 combines with J gene TRBJ2-3; no clear D. The CDR3 spans 15 residues. The V gene lost 2 bases and the J gene lost 6 bases, with 15 bases spanning the gap. Germline-derived CDR1 and CDR2 are MNHEY and SVGAGI. The CDR3 nucleotides are TGTGCCAGCAGTTACCTACTGACCCACCCCGATACGCAGTATTTT. Translating gives CASSYLLTHPDTQYF.